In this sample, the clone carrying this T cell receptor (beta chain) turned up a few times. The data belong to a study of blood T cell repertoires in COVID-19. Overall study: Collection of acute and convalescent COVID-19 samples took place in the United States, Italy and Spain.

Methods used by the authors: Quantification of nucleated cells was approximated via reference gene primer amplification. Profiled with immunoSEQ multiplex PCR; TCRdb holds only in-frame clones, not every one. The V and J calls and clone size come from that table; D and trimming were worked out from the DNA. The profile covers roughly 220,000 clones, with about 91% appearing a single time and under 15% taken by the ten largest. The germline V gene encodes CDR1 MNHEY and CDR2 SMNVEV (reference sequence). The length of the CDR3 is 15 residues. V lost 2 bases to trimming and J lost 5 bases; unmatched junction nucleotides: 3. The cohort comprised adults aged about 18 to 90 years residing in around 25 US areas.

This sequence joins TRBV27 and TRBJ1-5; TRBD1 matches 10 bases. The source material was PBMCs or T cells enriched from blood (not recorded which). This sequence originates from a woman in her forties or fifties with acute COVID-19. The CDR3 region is CASSLLGTGDQPQHF. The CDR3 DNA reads TGTGCCAGCAGTTTACTGGGGACAGGGGATCAGCCCCAGCATTTT.